A single sample gave rise to the 17 T cell receptor beta chains below, sequenced in a study of blood T cell repertoires in COVID-19. Method: immunoSEQ multiplex PCR; TCRdb's copy keeps in-frame clones and lacks some. The sample includes approximately 190,000 clones, about 81% of them seen just once. Sequencing was done on a sample of peripheral blood. These receptors were obtained from a man aged 30 to 45 with active or convalescent COVID-19.

V gene TRBV30 combines with J gene TRBJ1-3; the D is unclear. The V end was cut by 7 bases, the J end by 4 bases, with 8 bases between. The CDR3 has 11 amino acids. Germline values: CDR1 GTSNPN, CDR2 SVGIG (reference sequence). CDR3 region: CASDTGNTIYF. The CDR3 DNA reads as TGTGCCTCCGACACGGGAAACACCATATATTTT.

Note on this clone: The junction differs from germline at one of its ends, possibly a read error. The chain carries TRBV19 and TRBJ1-5; perhaps TRBD1 as D (6 bases). Germline V gives CDR1 LNHDA, CDR2 SQIVND (reference sequence). CDR3 length: 13 amino acids. The DNA for the CDR3 is TGTGCTAGTACCCGGGACACAAATCAGCCCCAGCATTTT. This encodes CASTRDTNQPQHF.

The V and J genes are TRBV2 and TRBJ2-7; D call uncertain. Trimming took 10 bases from V and 3 from J, leaving 19 bases between them. CDR1 is SNHLY and CDR2 is FYNNEI in the germline V gene. This CDR3 spans 14 amino acids. Here the CDR3 DNA reads TGTGCCACTTTACTATTAATTTCAATCTACGAGCAGTACTTC. Translating gives CATLLLISIYEQYF.

The chain is built from TRBV6-5 and TRBJ1-4; 7 nucleotides agree with TRBD1. V trimming: 2 bases; J trimming: 4 bases; junction bases outside the gene matches: 4. Germline V lookup: CDR1 MNHEY, CDR2 SVGAGI. The CDR3 runs 15 residues. CDR3 sequence reads: CASSYRGQLNEKLFF. DNA of the CDR3: TGTGCCAGCAGTTACCGGGGACAGCTTAATGAAAAACTGTTTTTT.

The chain is built from TRBV7-2 and TRBJ2-3, with 7 positions matching TRBD2. With 0 bases clipped from V and 2 bases from J, the junction kept 14 bases outside the gene matches. The CDR3 is made up of 19 amino acids. Germline loops: CDR1 SGHTA, CDR2 FQGNSA. In DNA, the CDR3 is TGTGCCAGCAGCTTAGCCCGGGACTACCCACCGCGAACCACAGATACGCAGTATTTT. It specifies CASSLARDYPPRTTDTQYF. Looking up the rest from reference TRBV7-2 and TRBJ2-3 gives the full variable domain: GAGVSQSPSNKVTEKGKDVELRCDPISGHTALYWYRQSLGQGLEFLIYFQGNSAPDKSGLPSDRFSAERTGGSVSTLTIQRTQQEDSAVYLCASSLARDYPPRTTDTQYFGPGTRLTVL.

The chain links TRBV28 to TRBJ1-2; D is perhaps TRBD1 (5 bases). The CDR3 totals 16 residues. The germline CDR1 and CDR2 sequences are MDHEN and SYDVKM. V dropped 3 bases and J dropped 0 bases, with 14 bases sitting between them. CDR3 protein: CASSFSGTLANYGYTF. In nucleotides, the CDR3 is TGTGCCAGCAGTTTCTCCGGGACTTTAGCTAACTATGGCTACACCTTC.

This clone has just a few counts. V gene TRBV27 combines with J gene TRBJ2-1; possible D gene TRBD1, 6 bases. This CDR3 spans 14 amino acids. V was pared by 5 bases and J by 9 bases, with 17 bases between. Germline V gives CDR1 MNHEY, CDR2 SMNVEV (reference sequence). The CDR3 protein is CASSQNRDTLEQFF. The CDR3 nucleotides are TGTGCCAGCAGTCAAAACCGGGACACCCTTGAGCAGTTCTTC.

J is TRBJ1-2 and V is TRBV12-3 or TRBV12-4, with a weak D call TRBD1 (5 bases). The CDR3 has 10 residues. The V end lost 10 bases, the J end lost 2 bases, and 5 bases lay between the germline ends. The CDR3 DNA is TGTGCCACAGGGAACTATGGCTACACCTTC. This codes for CATGNYGYTF.

This clone was seen a few times. The chain links TRBV6-1 to TRBJ1-2, with TRBD1 as a possible D gene (6 bases). V was trimmed by 2 bases and J by 1 base, leaving 14 bases between them. The germline CDR1 and CDR2 sequences are MNHNS and SASEGT. This CDR3 has 16 residues. The CDR3 reads CASSEKGEGGNYGYTF. CDR3 nucleotide sequence: TGTGCCAGCAGTGAAAAAGGGGAGGGGGGTAACTATGGCTACACCTTC.

The rearrangement links TRBV25-1 to TRBJ2-7, with D perhaps TRBD2 (5 bases). Looked up from germline, CDR1 is MGHDK and CDR2 is SYGVNS. V lost 5 bases and J 0 bases, leaving 11 bases between the germline ends. This CDR3 comprises 14 residues. The CDR3, as DNA: TGTGCCAGCAGTCTTCTGGGGAGCTCCTACGAGCAGTACTTC. Residues: CASSLLGSSYEQYF.

V gene TRBV6-6 combines with J gene TRBJ2-1; 8 bases align to TRBD2. This CDR3 is 16 amino acids long. The V segment lost 0 bases and the J segment 5 bases; nucleotides outside the gene matches: 6. The V gene's germline CDR1 is MNHNY and CDR2 SVGAGI (reference sequence). The CDR3 DNA reads as TGTGCCAGCAGTTACTCTTCGGGCGGGGGGCACAATGAGCAGTTCTTC. It translates to CASSYSSGGGHNEQFF.

The chain is built from TRBV29-1 and TRBJ2-5, with D hard to call. Germline V CDR1 and CDR2: SQVTM, ANQGSEA. There are 14 residues in the CDR3. Deletions cut 0 bases from V and 5 bases from J, with 13 bases between. CDR3 in DNA: TGCAGCGTTGAAGATCGGGTGAGTCCGGAGACCCAGTACTTC. Translation gives CSVEDRVSPETQYF.

This chain uses TRBV6-6 with TRBJ1-1, with 7 bases that match TRBD1. CDR1 and CDR2 from the germline V gene are MNHNY and SVGAGI (reference sequence). V trimming: 6 bases; J trimming: 0 bases; junction bases outside the gene matches: 4. The CDR3 is 14 residues long. The CDR3 sequence is CASRWTGVNTEAFF. The CDR3 DNA reads TGTGCCAGCAGGTGGACAGGAGTGAACACTGAAGCTTTCTTT.

This clone came up once. This chain joins TRBV6-2 or TRBV6-3 and TRBJ1-4; no definite D call. Germline CDR1 MNHEY, CDR2 SVGEGT. The germline V and J ends were trimmed by 3 bases and 5 bases, with 22 bases remaining between them. The CDR3 contains 18 residues. CDR3 sequence: CASSYFSGGGPRNEKLFF. The CDR3 DNA reads TGTGCCAGCAGTTATTTCTCCGGCGGCGGGCCCCGGAATGAAAAACTGTTTTTT.

This chain joins TRBV6-1 and TRBJ1-5; D is unclear. The germline gives CDR1 MNHNS, CDR2 SASEGT. The V gene lost 2 bases and the J gene lost 4 bases, with 9 bases spanning the gap. CDR3 length equals 14 residues. As DNA, the CDR3 is TGTGCCAGCAGTGAAAAGGAGTCTAATCAGCCCCAGCATTTT. Translated, it gives CASSEKESNQPQHF.

V is TRBV6-1 and J is TRBJ1-3, with no clear D. CDR1 MNHNS and CDR2 SASEGT come from the germline V gene. Trimming shortened V by 2 bases and J by 1 base, and 12 bases separated the two germline ends. This CDR3 is 16 amino acids long. The CDR3 DNA reads as TGTGCCAGCAGTGAAACGTACAGTCCATCTGGAAACACCATATATTTT. It yields the protein CASSETYSPSGNTIYF.

The rearrangement uses TRBV27 and TRBJ1-2; no clear D gene. Trimming pared 3 bases from V and 5 bases from J, leaving 10 bases between. Germline V CDR1 and CDR2: MNHEY, SMNVEV (reference sequence). The CDR3 spans 13 residues. CDR3 DNA: TGTGCCAGCAGTTTGTACCCGGGGTATGGCTACACCTTC. Amino acids: CASSLYPGYGYTF.